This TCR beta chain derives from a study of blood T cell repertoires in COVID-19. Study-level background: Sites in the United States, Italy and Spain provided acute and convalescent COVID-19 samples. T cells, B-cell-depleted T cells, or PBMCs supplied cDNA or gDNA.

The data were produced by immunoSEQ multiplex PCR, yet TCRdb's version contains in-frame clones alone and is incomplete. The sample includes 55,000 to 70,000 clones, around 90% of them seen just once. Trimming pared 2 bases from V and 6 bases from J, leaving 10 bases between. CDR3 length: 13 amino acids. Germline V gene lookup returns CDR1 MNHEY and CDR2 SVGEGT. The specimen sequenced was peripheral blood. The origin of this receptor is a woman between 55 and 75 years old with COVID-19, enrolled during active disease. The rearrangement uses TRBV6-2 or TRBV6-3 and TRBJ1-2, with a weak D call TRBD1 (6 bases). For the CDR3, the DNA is TGTGCCAGCAGTTACCGGGACACCCATGGCTACACCTTC. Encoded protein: CASSYRDTHGYTF.